A single sample is the source of the 25 T cell receptor beta chains below, sequenced in a study of cytomegalovirus exposure and HLA in healthy donors (dated by TCRdb to 2017 to 2019). Receptor libraries were prepared by the immunoSEQ multiplex PCR assay. The multiplex PCR relied on a mix of 60 forward primers for TCR Vbeta segments and 13 reverse primers for TCR Jbeta segments. The source is immuneACCESS, and TCRdb retained only in-frame sequences with V and J called. Part of the clones is not carried over; for the studies checked, unresolved V genes explain less than half of this, and the remainder is unexplained. The sample has approximately 150,000 clones on record, 82% of them singletons. Approximately 2.4% of the sample is taken by the ten largest. Material: PBMCs. These receptors were taken from a male donor in good health and CMV-seronegative.

In its sample, this clone was seen once. The V call is TRBV19, the J call TRBJ2-2; TRBD1 aligns across 7 bases. V was pared by 10 bases and J by 4 bases, with 6 bases of the junction left unmatched. Germline-derived CDR1 and CDR2 are LNHDA and SQIVND (reference sequence). The CDR3 is 13 amino acids. For the CDR3, the DNA is TGTGCCATTTTCGACAGGGTCACCGGGGAGCTGTTTTTT. Its protein is CAIFDRVTGELFF.

The rearrangement uses TRBV29-1 and TRBJ2-7; 8 nucleotides agree with TRBD1. Germline V gene sequence: CDR1 SQVTM, CDR2 ANQGSEA. The CDR3 contains 12 residues. V shed 6 bases, J shed 5 bases, and the junction held 6 bases outside the gene matches. The CDR3 protein is CSVRTGINEQYF. CDR3 sequence (DNA): TGCAGCGTCCGGACAGGGATCAACGAGCAGTACTTC.

This chain links TRBV29-1 with TRBJ2-2; D gene ambiguous. Germline CDR1 is SQVTM and CDR2 is ANQGSEA. The V end lost 2 bases, the J end lost 6 bases, and 4 bases lay between the germline ends. There are 11 residues in the CDR3. The CDR3 region has the DNA TGCAGCGTTGAATCTTCCGGGGAGCTGTTTTTT. This encodes CSVESSGELFF.

J is TRBJ1-3 and V is TRBV6-5; D call uncertain. V was trimmed by 2 bases and J by 4 bases, leaving 9 bases between them. The germline gives CDR1 MNHEY, CDR2 SVGAGI. The CDR3 consists of 14 residues. Written as DNA, the CDR3 is TGTGCCAGCAGTTACGACTGGGAGGGAAACACCATATATTTT. Translating it yields CASSYDWEGNTIYF.

The CDR3 region has the DNA TGTGCCAGCAGCAAAGTGTCGGGTGTACAGGACGAGCAGTACTTC. This translates into CASSKVSGVQDEQYF. The genes are TRBV21-1 and TRBJ2-7; TRBD1 was called by the table and not checked on the DNA. TRBV21-1 constitutes a pseudogene. The CDR3 loop spans 15 amino acids.

The genes are TRBV18 and TRBJ1-2; weak D call: TRBD1 (6 bases). The germline CDR1 and CDR2 sequences are KGHSH and LQKENI. V was pared by 2 bases and J by 8 bases, with 6 bases between. The CDR3 sequence is 11 residues long. The CDR3 loop is CASSPGGGYTF. In DNA form, the CDR3 reads TGTGCCAGCTCACCAGGGGGCGGCTACACCTTC.

As concerns this clone: The sample contains more than one DNA sequence encoding this CDR3. The chain is built from TRBV9 and TRBJ2-7; tentative D call: TRBD2 (5 bases). V lost 0 bases and J lost 0, with 7 bases in between. Germline CDR1 SGDLS, CDR2 YYNGEE. CDR3 size: 14 residues. The CDR3: CASSVGGSSYEQYF. In nucleotides, the CDR3 is TGTGCCAGCAGCGTAGGTGGGAGCTCCTACGAGCAGTACTTC.

J is TRBJ1-5 and V is TRBV28; D is unresolved. V dropped 7 bases and J dropped 6 bases, with 13 bases sitting between them. The germline V gene has CDR1 MDHEN and CDR2 SYDVKM. The CDR3 runs to 13 residues. The CDR3 spells CASTSGWGQPQHF. CDR3 nucleotide sequence: TGTGCCAGCACAAGCGGGTGGGGTCAGCCCCAGCATTTT. The whole variable domain, filled in from reference TRBV28 and TRBJ1-5, reads DVKVTQSSRYLVKRTGEKVFLECVQDMDHENMFWYRQDPGLGLRLIYFSYDVKMKEKGDIPEGYSVSREKKERFSLILESASTNQTSMYLCASTSGWGQPQHFGDGTRLSIL.

The chain uses TRBV30 and TRBJ1-1; possibly TRBD1 for D (5 bases). The CDR3 consists of 14 residues. Germline CDR1 and CDR2: GTSNPN and SVGIG (reference sequence). V was pared by 4 bases and J by 11 bases, with 23 bases between. CDR3 coding DNA: TGTGCCTGGATTTGGGATACAGTAGGGGCGACGGCTTTCTTT. It translates to CAWIWDTVGATAFF.

This clone was observed a few times. The chain links TRBV27 to TRBJ1-3; D not resolved. There are 13 residues in the CDR3. With 2 bases removed from V and 4 bases from J, the gap between germline ends came to 6 bases. Germline CDR1 is MNHEY and CDR2 is SMNVEV (reference sequence). The CDR3 bases are TGTGCCAGCAGTTTACGACTCGGAAACACCATATATTTT. Its protein is CASSLRLGNTIYF.

The chain joins TRBV6-1 to TRBJ1-4, with D maybe TRBD1 (5 bases). CDR1 is MNHNS and CDR2 is SASEGT in the germline V gene. V was shortened by 0 bases and J by 8 bases, with 13 bases between the two germline ends. This CDR3 is built from 15 residues. This chain's CDR3 is CASSEAQGAEEKLFF. DNA of the CDR3: TGTGCCAGCAGTGAAGCGCAAGGGGCAGAGGAAAAACTGTTTTTT.

The rearrangement joins TRBV7-9 to TRBJ1-5; tentative D call: TRBD1 (6 bases). The CDR3 length is 19 residues. V was pared by 1 base and J by 0 bases, with 19 bases between. The germline V gene encodes CDR1 SEHNR and CDR2 FQNEAQ (reference sequence). The CDR3 is CASSLVGGAASYSNQPQHF. In DNA form, the CDR3 reads TGTGCCAGCAGCTTAGTAGGGGGGGCGGCCTCCTATAGCAATCAGCCCCAGCATTTT.

The V gene is TRBV10-2, the J gene TRBJ2-5; perhaps TRBD1 as D (6 bases). The end of the DNA is better explained by TRBJ2-7, so the J call may be wrong. The CDR3 length is 13 residues. The germline CDR1 and CDR2 sequences are WSHSY and SAAADI. CDR3: CASNPGQLYEQYF. The CDR3 DNA follows: TGCGCCAGCAATCCAGGACAGCTCTACGAGCAGTACTTC.

The V and J genes are TRBV4-1 and TRBJ2-7, with 12 nucleotides matching TRBD2. CDR3 length: 15 amino acids. The germline V gene has CDR1 MGHRA and CDR2 YSYEKL. The trim removed 4 bases at V and 1 base at J, leaving 2 bases unmatched. For the CDR3, the DNA is TGCGCCAGCAGCCTCCTAGCGGGAGGGTCCTACGAGCAGTACTTC. It yields the protein CASSLLAGGSYEQYF.

This clone was counted a single time. The rearrangement links TRBV18 to TRBJ2-1, with 11 bases aligning to TRBD2. The length of the CDR3 is 15 residues. The germline V gene has CDR1 KGHSH and CDR2 LQKENI. V gave up 4 bases and J gave up 6 bases; unmatched junction bases: 5. DNA for the CDR3: TGTGCCAGCTCACTTGGGACTAGCGGACCCAATGAGCAGTTCTTC. This codes for CASSLGTSGPNEQFF.

This chain connects TRBV29-1 to TRBJ2-1; possible D gene TRBD2, 6 bases. The CDR3 has 13 amino acids. Germline V gene data show CDR1 as SQVTM and CDR2 as ANQGSEA. CDR3 nucleotide sequence: TGCAGGAAGGGGAAGCGGACTATCAATGAGCAGTTCTTC. Translation: CRKGKRTINEQFF.

This clone was observed many times. This rearrangement joins TRBV2 to TRBJ1-2, with TRBD1 identical over 8 bases. This CDR3 is 15 amino acids long. Trimming took 7 bases from V and 4 from J; bases not matched to a gene: 11. Germline CDR1 SNHLY, CDR2 FYNNEI. The CDR3 DNA reads as TGTGCCAGCAATACGGACAGGGATCGGTTCTATGGCTACACCTTC. It translates to CASNTDRDRFYGYTF.

The chain couples TRBV4-1 to TRBJ2-1, with D perhaps TRBD1 (6 bases). The V gene lost 4 bases and the J gene lost 8 bases, with 21 bases spanning the gap. Germline V gene lookup returns CDR1 MGHRA and CDR2 YSYEKL. The CDR3 is 16 amino acids. CDR3 region: CASSLGQPARNDEQFF. CDR3 nucleotide sequence: TGCGCCAGCAGCCTCGGACAGCCCGCCAGGAACGATGAGCAGTTCTTC.

This clone was picked up a small number of times. The chain uses TRBV29-1 and TRBJ2-7; a possible D gene is TRBD2 (5 bases). Germline-derived CDR1 and CDR2 are SQVTM and ANQGSEA. Trimming pared 4 bases from V and 2 bases from J, leaving 15 bases between. The CDR3 consists of 14 residues. For the CDR3, the DNA is TGCAGCGTTGGGGAATTGAGCGGAACCTACGAGCAGTACTTC. Translating gives CSVGELSGTYEQYF.

V usage is TRBV5-6 and J usage is TRBJ2-3; 8 nucleotides agree with TRBD1. Trimming cost V 4 bases and J 14 bases; bases outside gene matches: 12. Germline V gives CDR1 SGHDT, CDR2 YYEEEE. The CDR3 is 13 amino acids. The CDR3 is CASSPGQGVGGYF. Written as DNA, the CDR3 is TGTGCCAGCAGCCCTGGACAGGGTGTGGGGGGGTATTTT.

This chain uses TRBV9 with TRBJ1-1, with 7 bases identical to TRBD1. Germline-derived CDR1 and CDR2 are SGDLS and YYNGEE. This CDR3 has 16 amino acids. Unmatched junction bases numbered 6, after V lost 0 bases and J lost 1 base. The CDR3 sequence is CASSVGVGTANTEAFF. In DNA, the CDR3 is TGTGCCAGCAGCGTAGGCGTTGGGACAGCGAACACTGAAGCTTTCTTT.

J is TRBJ2-2 and V is TRBV7-8, with D perhaps matching TRBD2 (6 bases). This CDR3 is built from 20 residues. Trimming left V 0 bases short and J 8 bases short, with 28 bases between. Germline loops: CDR1 SGHVS, CDR2 FQNEAQ. The CDR3 coding sequence is TGTGCCAGCAGCTTAGCCCTGGTTTTCCGGGGACTCGAAGGACCGGGGGAGCTGTTTTTT. It specifies CASSLALVFRGLEGPGELFF.

The rearrangement joins TRBV4-3 to TRBJ2-1; 7 nucleotides agree with TRBD2. CDR1 is LGHNA and CDR2 is YSLEER in the germline V gene. The CDR3 is made up of 14 amino acids. V dropped 1 base and J dropped 11; count of bases not matched to a gene: 8. The DNA for the CDR3 is TGCGCCAGCAGCCAAGTTAGCGGGTACTCCCAGCAGTTCTTC. This gives the protein CASSQVSGYSQQFF.

This chain's CDR3 is CASSVGSFGSTDTQYF. CDR3 DNA sequence: TGTGCCAGCAGCGTAGGCAGCTTCGGGAGCACAGATACGCAGTATTTT. V and J are TRBV9 and TRBJ2-3; D not resolved. CDR3 size: 16 residues. Germline CDR1 and CDR2: SGDLS and YYNGEE. Trimming pared 0 bases from V and 0 bases from J, leaving 11 bases between.

The rearrangement uses TRBV6-6 and TRBJ2-7; TRBD1 aligns across 7 bases. J gave up 0 bases and V 8 bases, and 10 bases lay outside the gene matches. Germline assignment: CDR1 MNHNY and CDR2 SVGAGI (reference sequence). The CDR3 sequence is 15 residues long. CDR3 nucleotide sequence: TGTGCCAGCGCCGTAAGGGGGCTAGGCTCCTACGAGCAGTACTTC. Translated: CASAVRGLGSYEQYF.